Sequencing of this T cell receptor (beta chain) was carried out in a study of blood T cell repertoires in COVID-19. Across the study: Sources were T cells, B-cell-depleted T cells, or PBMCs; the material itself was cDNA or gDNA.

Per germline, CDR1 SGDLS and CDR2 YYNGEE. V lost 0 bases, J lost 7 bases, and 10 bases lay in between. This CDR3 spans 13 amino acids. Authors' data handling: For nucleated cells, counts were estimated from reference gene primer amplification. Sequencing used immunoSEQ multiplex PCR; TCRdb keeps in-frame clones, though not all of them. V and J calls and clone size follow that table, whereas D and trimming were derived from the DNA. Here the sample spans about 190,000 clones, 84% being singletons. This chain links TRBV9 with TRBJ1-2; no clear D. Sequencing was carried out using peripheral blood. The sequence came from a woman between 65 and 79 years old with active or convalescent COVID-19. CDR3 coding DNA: TGTGCCAGCAGCGTAGACCGGGGAGGTGGCTACACCTTC. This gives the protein CASSVDRGGGYTF.